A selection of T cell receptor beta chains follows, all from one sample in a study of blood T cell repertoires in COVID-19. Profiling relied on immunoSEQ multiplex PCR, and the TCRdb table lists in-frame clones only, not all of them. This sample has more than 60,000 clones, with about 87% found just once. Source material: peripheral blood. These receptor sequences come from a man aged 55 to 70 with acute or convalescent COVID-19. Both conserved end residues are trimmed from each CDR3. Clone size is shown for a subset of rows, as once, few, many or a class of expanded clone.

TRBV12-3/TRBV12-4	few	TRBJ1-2	ASNTQGGSGYT
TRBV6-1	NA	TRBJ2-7	ASSEADSAYEQY
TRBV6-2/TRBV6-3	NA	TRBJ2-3	ASSYTDGQGKADTQY
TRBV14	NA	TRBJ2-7	ASSPRDRGYEQY
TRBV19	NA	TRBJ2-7	ASSIVWQGAYEQY
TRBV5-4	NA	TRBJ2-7	ASSLLAGGLESYEQY
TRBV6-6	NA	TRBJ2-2	ASREGQGTGELF
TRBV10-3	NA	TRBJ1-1	AISDTGAGYTEAF
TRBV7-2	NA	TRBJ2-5	ASSSLLAGAETQY
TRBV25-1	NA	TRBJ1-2	ASRRGGQET
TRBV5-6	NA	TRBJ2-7	ASSPGGAGDEQY
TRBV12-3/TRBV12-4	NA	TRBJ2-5	ASTRTARETQY
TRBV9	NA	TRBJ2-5	ASSVATRGETQY
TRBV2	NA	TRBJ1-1	ATSGGTEAF
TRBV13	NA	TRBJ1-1	ASSLGTKNTEAF
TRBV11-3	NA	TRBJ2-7	ASTWTVSYEQY
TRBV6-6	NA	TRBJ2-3	ASSLRAGTGITDTQY
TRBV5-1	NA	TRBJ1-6	ASSPNPTTTGAQNSPLH
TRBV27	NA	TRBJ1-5	ASMRGSNQPQH
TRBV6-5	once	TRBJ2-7	ASSLDRGEQY
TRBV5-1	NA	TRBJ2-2	ASSLEATSTGELF
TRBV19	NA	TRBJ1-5	ASTNRRQGGNQPQH
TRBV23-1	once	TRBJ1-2	ASSPLTDLEDGYT
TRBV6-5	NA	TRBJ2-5	ASSLEQGGGLKTQY
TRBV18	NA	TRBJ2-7	ASSPSGSYEQY